These T cell receptor beta chains were read from a single sample in a study of blood T cell repertoires in COVID-19. The data were produced by immunoSEQ multiplex PCR, yet TCRdb's version contains in-frame clones alone and is incomplete. The sample includes approximately 92,000 clones, about 80% seen only once; the top ten take approximately 4%. Sequencing was done on a sample of peripheral blood. The receptors derive from a man aged 55 to 69 with acute or convalescent COVID-19. Both conserved end residues are part of each CDR3. A D gene is named only where the DNA matches it firmly. Not all rows give a size; the values are once, few, many and, for expanded clones, a class.

d_gene: .
j_gene: TRBJ2-5
v_gene: TRBV4-2
abundance: .
CDR3nt: TGTGCCAGCAGCCAAGATCGGACAACTCAAGAGACCCAGTACTTC
CDR3aa: CASSQDRTTQETQYF

d_gene: TRBD1
j_gene: TRBJ2-3
v_gene: TRBV15
abundance: .
CDR3nt: TGTGCCACCAGCAGGATACAGGGGATAGAGGATACGCAGTATTTT
CDR3aa: CATSRIQGIEDTQYF

d_gene: .
j_gene: TRBJ2-7
v_gene: TRBV5-4
abundance: .
CDR3nt: TGTGCCAGCAGCTCTGGGGGGTACTACGAGCAGTACTTC
CDR3aa: CASSSGGYYEQYF

d_gene: .
j_gene: TRBJ1-5
v_gene: TRBV19
abundance: .
CDR3nt: TGTGCCAGTAGCACCCGAGAGGGAGGAGGTCAGCCCCAGCATTTT
CDR3aa: CASSTREGGGQPQHF

d_gene: TRBD1
j_gene: TRBJ2-3
v_gene: TRBV3-1/TRBV3-2
abundance: .
CDR3nt: TGTGCCAGCAGCCCCATCGACAGGGGTGGAGATACGCAGTATTTT
CDR3aa: CASSPIDRGGDTQYF

d_gene: .
j_gene: TRBJ2-7
v_gene: TRBV6-5
abundance: .
CDR3nt: TGTGCCAGCTGGGCAGGCGACGAGCAGTACTTC
CDR3aa: CASWAGDEQYF

d_gene: TRBD1
j_gene: TRBJ1-2
v_gene: TRBV7-3
abundance: few
CDR3nt: TGTGCCAGCAGCTTAATTCCGGGACAGGGCTATGGCTACACCTTC
CDR3aa: CASSLIPGQGYGYTF

d_gene: TRBD1
j_gene: TRBJ1-4
v_gene: TRBV2
abundance: .
CDR3nt: TGTGCCAGCAAAAAGGGGCAGGGGGCTGAAAAACTGTTTTTT
CDR3aa: CASKKGQGAEKLFF

d_gene: TRBD1
j_gene: TRBJ2-3
v_gene: TRBV2
abundance: .
CDR3nt: TGTGCCAGCAGTGAAGCACGGGACAGGGGGGCAGATACGCAGTATTTT
CDR3aa: CASSEARDRGADTQYF

d_gene: .
j_gene: TRBJ1-1
v_gene: TRBV10-3
abundance: few
CDR3nt: TGTGCCATCGTCTATTCTGAGGTTTACACTGAAGCTTTCTTT
CDR3aa: CAIVYSEVYTEAFF

d_gene: .
j_gene: TRBJ1-1
v_gene: TRBV28
abundance: once
CDR3nt: TGTGCCAGCTGGGGACAAGCCGCTGAAGCTTTCTTT
CDR3aa: CASWGQAAEAFF

d_gene: .
j_gene: TRBJ2-2
v_gene: TRBV9
abundance: once
CDR3nt: TGTGCCAGCAGCGTAGGCGGGGTGGAGCTGTTTTTT
CDR3aa: CASSVGGVELFF

d_gene: .
j_gene: TRBJ1-1
v_gene: TRBV19
abundance: .
CDR3nt: TGTGCCAGTAGTGCCGGACTCCCTTCTGAAGCTTTCTTT
CDR3aa: CASSAGLPSEAFF

d_gene: .
j_gene: TRBJ1-1
v_gene: TRBV18
abundance: .
CDR3nt: TGTGCCAGCTCACCCGTTGGGGCATTCGGAACTGAAGCTTTCTTT
CDR3aa: CASSPVGAFGTEAFF

d_gene: .
j_gene: TRBJ2-5
v_gene: TRBV11-3
abundance: .
CDR3nt: TGTGCCAGCAGAAATTCCGGTCAAGAGACCCAGTACTTC
CDR3aa: CASRNSGQETQYF

d_gene: TRBD1
j_gene: TRBJ1-2
v_gene: TRBV9
abundance: .
CDR3nt: TGTGCCAGCAGCGCTTGGACAGGGTTAGGTGGCTACACCTTC
CDR3aa: CASSAWTGLGGYTF

d_gene: TRBD1
j_gene: TRBJ2-2
v_gene: TRBV5-1
abundance: once
CDR3nt: TGCGCCAGCAGCGATGACAGGGCCGGGGAGCTGTTTTTT
CDR3aa: CASSDDRAGELFF

d_gene: .
j_gene: TRBJ2-1
v_gene: TRBV14
abundance: .
CDR3nt: TGTGCCAGCAGGGAGGGCCTTTCTGCAAGTGAGCAGTTCTTC
CDR3aa: CASREGLSASEQFF

d_gene: .
j_gene: TRBJ1-5
v_gene: TRBV28
abundance: .
CDR3nt: TGTGCCAGCAGACCTAACCGGAATCAGCCCCAGCATTTT
CDR3aa: CASRPNRNQPQHF

d_gene: TRBD1
j_gene: TRBJ2-7
v_gene: TRBV11-2
abundance: .
CDR3nt: TGTGCCAGCAGCTCTCCGGGACAGGGGACGAACGAGCAGTACTTC
CDR3aa: CASSSPGQGTNEQYF

d_gene: .
j_gene: TRBJ1-6
v_gene: TRBV7-2
abundance: .
CDR3nt: TGTGCCAGCACCCTCCGGTCGGGGACCTATAATTCACCCCTCCACTTT
CDR3aa: CASTLRSGTYNSPLHF

d_gene: .
j_gene: TRBJ1-1
v_gene: TRBV30
abundance: once
CDR3nt: TGTGCCTGGAGTGTGACAACTCTGAACACTGAAGCTTTCTTT
CDR3aa: CAWSVTTLNTEAFF

d_gene: .
j_gene: TRBJ1-1
v_gene: TRBV5-4
abundance: .
CDR3nt: TGTGCCAGCAGCTTGGTAGGGGTCGGGAACACTGAAGCTTTCTTT
CDR3aa: CASSLVGVGNTEAFF

d_gene: .
j_gene: TRBJ2-1
v_gene: TRBV19
abundance: .
CDR3nt: TGTGCCAGTAGTATAGCAGGCCCAGGCTCCTACAATGAGCAGTTCTTC
CDR3aa: CASSIAGPGSYNEQFF

d_gene: TRBD2
j_gene: TRBJ2-7
v_gene: TRBV3-1/TRBV3-2
abundance: .
CDR3nt: TGTGCCAGCAGCCAGGCGCCGGGACTAGCGGGGGGGGCGCAGTACTTC
CDR3aa: CASSQAPGLAGGAQYF

d_gene: TRBD2
j_gene: TRBJ2-1
v_gene: TRBV4-3
abundance: .
CDR3nt: TGCGCCAGCAGCCAAGGGACTAGTATAAATGAGCAGTTCTTC
CDR3aa: CASSQGTSINEQFF